What follows is one TCR beta chain and its context. Its specific antigen is unknown. The sample holds no much larger clone one base away, and base qualities are not on file. This entry belongs to a study of vaccination effects on CD4 cells after COVID-19 (dated by TCRdb to 2022 to 2024). Study-level background: The ViraFEST assay stimulated PBMC with viral peptide pools and then used TCR sequencing to identify antigen-specific CD4+ T cell clonotypes by expansion. Each participant received two doses of an mRNA SARS-CoV-2 vaccine, either BNT162b2 or mRNA-1273. Pre-vaccine samples were collected from a couple of convalescent patients 16 days and one week before the first dose, corresponding to 142 and 148 days after COVID-19 diagnosis. A few million PBMC per well were cultured with approximately 10 ug/ml peptides in IMDM containing approximately 4.7% human AB serum, around 10 IU/ml IL-2 and gentamicin. The study compared SARS-CoV-2 spike-specific CD4+ TCR repertoires before and after mRNA vaccination in COVID-19 convalescent patients and infection-naive vaccine recipients. The full study included 9 to 10 COVID-19 convalescent patients and a few SARS-CoV-2-naive healthy vaccine recipients. The Oncomine TCR Beta short-read assay on an Illumina iSeq 100 was used to sequence cultures from other donors in the study. On the study overall, not on this receptor specifically: For convalescent patients, new clones induced by the vaccine made up most of the post-vaccine spike-reactive repertoire, and these new clones were largely distinct from the clones induced by infection. Only a small number of convalescent patients were included, and no early post-infection timepoints were available, which limited the study. Marked clonal contraction was observed in both infection-induced and vaccine-induced clones at late post-vaccination timepoints, consistent with waning T cell responses.

After 10 to 11 days of culture, CD4+ T cells were isolated with the EasySep CD4+ T cell isolation kit. PCR-confirmed SARS-CoV-2 infection had occurred in convalescent patients between March and December 2020, before the Alpha, Beta and Delta variants emerged in the United States. Half of the culture medium was replaced with fresh IL-2-containing medium on days 3 and 7. Each peptide stimulation condition was cultured in triplicate wells unless otherwise noted. Using Ficoll-Paque Plus gradient centrifugation, PBMC were separated from whole blood and then either used fresh or cryopreserved at -140C. The QIAamp micro DNA kit was used to extract genomic DNA from the cultured CD4+ T cells. The CDR3 measures 14 amino acids from cysteine to phenylalanine. The DNA shown is the 42-base CDR3, in frame from base 1. Taken from the germline V gene, the CDR1 and CDR2 loops are LGHNA and YSLEER. V loses 0 bases, J loses 3 bases, and the germline ends lie 6 bases apart.

Libraries were constructed by the immunoSEQ multiplex PCR assay. DNA from the CD4+ T cells that had been cultured and isolated underwent TCR beta CDR3 sequencing. Per the authors' processing: Non-productive TCR sequences were removed, reads were trimmed to the CDR3 region, and CDR3s of at least 7 amino acids were retained. Antigen-specific clonotypes were identified with the MANAFEST web app by comparing expansion in peptide wells against reference cultures. For clones to be considered positive, expansion at FDR<0.05 versus reference and all other wells, an odds ratio above 5, and a frequency above 0.1% in two replicate wells were required. Cross-reactive clonotypes were defined as significantly expanded in SARS-CoV-2 spike wells and in at least one common cold coronavirus spike condition. CDR3 similarity was assessed by Levenshtein distance using the stringdist R package, and unrooted trees were constructed with ape in R 3.6.1. TCRdb re-hosts the immuneACCESS table, in-frame sequences only. Its copies lack some clones; in the studies checked, an unresolved V gene accounts for under half of them, and the cause for the rest is not known. The D gene and trimming were derived from the DNA, and the V and J assignments and clone size from that table. The sample table holds about 47,000 clones, of which 70% to 80% were seen once. 12% of the sample is in the top ten clones.

Sequencing was performed on CD4+ T cells from PBMCs cultured without peptide, taken before COVID-19 vaccination. The receptor comes from a human donor who had a prior SARS-CoV-2 infection. The sequence is built from TRBV4-3 and TRBJ2-1, with the D segment identity uncertain. For the CDR3, the sequence is CASSQEYFYNEQFF. Here is the DNA: TGCGCCAGCAGCCAAGAGTACTTCTACAATGAGCAGTTCTTC.